One T cell receptor beta chain is described in this entry. The specificity of this receptor is unknown. Per-base qualities were not stored, and no clone one base away is much larger. CD8 naive samples were CD45RO-negative cells positively selected for CCR7, giving a CD45RA+CCR7+ population that excluded TemRA cells. The donors were healthy, HIV-negative adults with no recently reported acute infections or vaccinations. All donors were Caucasian adults living in Nashville, Tennessee, USA. Blood was collected by leukapheresis, and PBMCs were isolated by Ficoll-Histopaque density gradient centrifugation and then cryopreserved in liquid nitrogen vapor phase. Analytical flow cytometry was used to check the purity and quantity of each magnetically sorted T cell population. Genomic DNA was isolated from each sorted fraction and quantified by UV absorbance on a Nanodrop 2000c. This sample was taken from a study of shared clonotypes between healthy human individuals (TCRdb year 2020). General notes on the study: A few men and a couple of women, aged 18 to 49 years, made up the cohort. Per donor, three plates each were used for CD4 naive and CD4 memory, two for CD8 naive, and one for CD8 memory. To estimate repertoire size and how much clonotype sharing occurs between individuals, the study deeply sequenced the blood TCR repertoires of roughly 5 healthy adults. Different laboratories and diverse techniques were used to prepare libraries and sequence TCR repertoires, to increase sequencing depth and limit assay-specific biases. Per donor, leukapheresis produced somewhere between about 0.94 and 9 billion PBMCs. Results and caveats for the whole study, not just this receptor: About 5% of naive CD4, 3.5% of naive CD8, roughly 2.4% of memory CD4, and approximately 0.4% of memory CD8 clonotypes were shared across four donors. Pairwise subsampling led to the expectation that sequencing depth would affect the degree of clonotype sharing among donors. Even with the large sequencing depth, rarefaction of the sorted-subset datasets indicated that sequencing was incomplete. Sampling was limited to blood, and TCR repertoires in tissue likely differ from TCR repertoires in blood. Because the study included only a small number of donors, the genetic and exposure-history diversity represented was limited. Larger estimated clonotype richness was generally found for naive subsets than for memory subsets. Clonotypes shared by all four sorted-subset donors showed higher generation probabilities than non-shared clonotypes.

Using the deep immunoSEQ assay, TCR CDR3 regions were amplified from genomic DNA by multiplex PCR. Genomic DNA extracted from each cell subset was distributed evenly over all wells of several immunoSEQ 96-well plates, and each plate served as one replicate. For sorted subsets, around 200 ng genomic DNA, equal to 30,000 or so T cell genomes, was loaded into each replicate PCR. Purified libraries were measured with a Qubit 3.0 fluorometer, size-checked on a Bioanalyzer 2100, and measured again with the KAPA Library Quantification kit. Every immunoSEQ 96-well plate was sequenced on a dedicated single-read 150-cycle Illumina NextSeq 550 flow cell. As for how the authors treated the data: Because the immunoSEQ output included only junctional sequences and no quality scores, the filtering could not be the same as the filtering used for full-length reads. Sequences were annotated with PyIR, a Python wrapper for IgBLAST v1.9, using IMGT germline references to assign V/J genes and CDR3. Any read was removed if the V/J assignment was weak (E-value above 1e-6), the CDR3 was missing, or the read contained stop codons, out-of-frame junctions, or ambiguous translated residues. A V3J clonotype was defined by an identical inferred V gene, J gene, and CDR3 amino acid sequence. Percentage overlap between repertoires was calculated by dividing the number of shared unique clonotypes by the size of the smaller repertoire. Repertoire richness was assessed with RTK rarefaction, the Chao1 estimator, and Recon v2.1 estimates of unobserved clonotypes. Generation probabilities for all TCRbeta clonotypes obtained by the gDNA method from a handful of donors were computed using OLGA. In its TCRdb copy, this immuneACCESS table keeps in-frame sequences only and misses some clones. Where compared with another copy, unresolved V genes explain less than half of these, and the others have no known cause. Clone size and the V and J calls come from that table; the DNA yielded D and trimming. Present in this sample are more than 550,000 clones, around 92% of which were seen just once. 24% of the sample is in the top ten clones.

The sequence was collected from a young man in good health. Sequenced sample: naive CD8+ T cells sorted from blood. The sample's cell subset or site label is to be understood as: CD45RA+CCR7+.

The DNA reads TGTGCCAGCAGGAAGCGGGAGGGCCTCAATGAGCAGTTCTTC. It encodes CASRKREGLNEQFF. The rearrangement combines TRBV28 with TRBJ2-1, with 10 bases aligning to TRBD2. At the junction V is shortened by 6 bases and J by 6 bases; bases outside the gene matches: 5. The CDR3, from cysteine to phenylalanine, totals 14 residues. Of the read, only the CDR3 DNA is kept; its 42 bases are in frame from base 1. For CDR1 and CDR2, the germline V gene lists MDHEN and SYDVKM.